The 9 T cell receptor beta chains below come from one sample, sequenced in a study of blood T cell repertoires in COVID-19. Sequencing was performed with immunoSEQ multiplex PCR; in TCRdb, only in-frame clones are kept and a portion is missing. Of fewer than 200,000 clones in the sample, around 90% are singletons; the top ten hold around 0.53%. Sequencing used peripheral blood. These TCRs come from a man aged 45-65 years with acute or convalescent COVID-19.

This chain joins TRBV4-1 and TRBJ2-2, with TRBD2 matching 10 bases. The CDR3 is 20 residues long. CDR1 and CDR2 from the germline V gene are MGHRA and YSYEKL. V lost 1 base, J lost 4 bases, and 15 bases stayed unmatched. The CDR3 DNA reads as TGCGCCAGCAGCCAAGGACTCCGCGGGCTAGCGGGAGAAGTCACCGGGGAGCTGTTTTTT. It encodes CASSQGLRGLAGEVTGELFF.

This chain joins TRBV7-9 and TRBJ2-7, with 7 nucleotides matching TRBD1. The germline CDR1 and CDR2 sequences are SEHNR and FQNEAQ (reference sequence). The V gene end was trimmed by 2 bases and the J gene end by 6 bases; junction bases not matched to a gene: 7. The CDR3 totals 14 residues. CDR3 loop: CASSLIDRVAEQYF. Written as DNA, the CDR3 is TGTGCCAGCAGCTTAATCGACAGGGTAGCCGAGCAGTACTTC.

The CDR3 reads CASSQATLGRDSYNSPLHF. CDR3 in DNA: TGTGCCAGCAGCCAGGCTACACTCGGACGGGACTCCTATAATTCACCCCTCCACTTT. V is TRBV4-2 and J is TRBJ1-6; unclear D gene. Germline V gives CDR1 LGHNA, CDR2 YNFKEQ. Trimming took off 3 bases at V and 0 bases at J, with 18 bases between the two ends. This CDR3 contains 19 residues.

This clone was recorded once. This rearrangement joins TRBV7-2 to TRBJ1-3; 9 nucleotides line up with TRBD1. This CDR3 spans 15 amino acids. The V segment lost 1 base and the J segment 3 bases; nucleotides outside the gene matches: 1. Germline CDR1 is SGHTA and CDR2 is FQGNSA. The DNA for the CDR3 is TGTGCCAGCAGCTTAGGGGGACAGGGTGGAAACACCATATATTTT. This codes for CASSLGGQGGNTIYF.

J is TRBJ2-3 and V is TRBV10-1, with 8 bases aligning to TRBD2. The CDR3 spans 16 residues. The ends lost 3 bases at V and 0 bases at J; junction bases unmatched: 5. Germline V gene data show CDR1 as WNHNN and CDR2 as SYGVQD (reference sequence). The CDR3, as DNA: TGCGCCAGCAGTGATGGCGGGAGGCTCAGCACAGATACGCAGTATTTT. It yields the protein CASSDGGRLSTDTQYF.

The chain recombines TRBV3-1 (or the pseudogene TRBV3-2) with TRBJ2-2; TRBD1 aligns across 8 bases. V trimming: 5 bases; J trimming: 4 bases; junction bases outside the gene matches: 12. Germline assignment: CDR1 LGHDT and CDR2 YNNKEL (reference sequence). The CDR3 extends over 17 amino acids. The CDR3 region has the DNA TGTGCCAGCAGCTACGGACAGGGTGGGTTGGTCACCGGGGAGCTGTTTTTT. It translates to CASSYGQGGLVTGELFF.

This sequence joins TRBV10-3 and TRBJ1-1, with 7 bases identical to TRBD1. The CDR3 covers 14 residues. J was trimmed by 4 bases and V by 2 bases; bases with no gene match: 4. Per the germline V gene, CDR1 is ENHRY and CDR2 is SYGVKD. The CDR3 region has the DNA TGTGCCATCAGTGAGGGGACAGTTAGCACTGAAGCTTTCTTT. This gives the protein CAISEGTVSTEAFF.

Comments on this clone: Distinct nucleotide sequences in the sample also encode this CDR3. The V and J genes are TRBV27 and TRBJ2-3; possible D gene TRBD2, 7 bases. Germline CDR1 reads MNHEY; CDR2 reads SMNVEV (reference sequence). Trimming left V 3 bases short and J 3 bases short, with 13 bases between. The CDR3 covers 15 residues. The CDR3 sequence is CASSFRGGGTDTQYF. For the CDR3, the DNA is TGTGCCAGCAGTTTTAGGGGGGGCGGGACAGATACGCAGTATTTT.

The rearrangement links TRBV7-2 to TRBJ2-6; tentative D call: TRBD2 (5 bases). The CDR3 consists of 15 residues. Between the trimmed V and J ends, which lost 2 bases and 3 bases, there was a span of 8 bases. Per germline, CDR1 SGHTA and CDR2 FQGNSA. For the CDR3, the DNA is TGTGCCAGCAGCTTAAACCGGGATGGGGCCAACGTCCTGACTTTC. This encodes CASSLNRDGANVLTF.